Below are 32 T cell receptor beta chains sequenced from a single sample in a study of tumor and adjacent non-tumor tissue in lung cancer. TCRbeta libraries were built with three rounds of nested PCR, modified from ARM-PCR. One entry per CDR3 protein results from TCRdb running MiXCR on the multiplex PCR reads. The sample gives 60,000 to 90,000 distinct CDR3 sequences, roughly 75% of which show up once; about 30% is in the top ten. This sample's RNA came from whole unsorted tissue. More than 3 cm separated this lung sample from the edge of the tumor. Sequencing was carried out using distant non-tumor lung tissue. These receptors were obtained from a woman between 45 and 65 years old with non-small cell lung cancer.

The gene calls are TRBV11-1 and TRBJ1-1; no definite D call. V was shortened by 9 bases and J by 0 bases, with 14 bases between the two germline ends. The CDR3 length is 14 residues. The germline gives CDR1 SGHAT, CDR2 FQDESV (reference sequence). CDR3: CASGLRLVNTEAFF. CDR3 DNA sequence: TGTGCCAGTGGCCTTAGACTGGTGAACACTGAAGCTTTCTTT.

This clonotype occurred many times. The chain carries TRBV5-5 and TRBJ2-7; D possibly corresponds to TRBD1 (6 bases). Trimming took off 0 bases at V and 7 bases at J, with 14 bases between the two ends. Germline CDR1 and CDR2: SGHKS and YYEKEE (reference sequence). This CDR3 has 14 residues. DNA for the CDR3: TGTGCCAGCAGCTTGGGTCAGGGGATCAGGGAGCAGTACTTC. Protein: CASSLGQGIREQYF.

In the case of this clonotype: The conserved phenylalanine or tryptophan is not found at the CDR3 terminus, so this likely reflects a read error. The rearrangement links TRBV11-2 to TRBJ1-2; D ambiguous. This CDR3 comprises 14 residues. Germline V lookup: CDR1 SGHAT, CDR2 FQNNGV. The ends were cut back, 1 base at V and 2 bases at J, with 8 bases in the middle. DNA of the CDR3: TGTGCCAGCAGCTTAGGGACGGTAAACTATGGCTACACCTAC. This encodes CASSLGTVNYGYTY.

This rearrangement joins TRBV5-4 to TRBJ2-1; 9 bases fit TRBD2. The trim removed 3 bases at V and 15 bases at J, leaving 19 bases unmatched. The CDR3 extends over 16 amino acids. Germline CDR1 is SGHNT and CDR2 is YYREEE (reference sequence). The CDR3 reads CASSSGTCGRAQPPFF. Here the CDR3 DNA reads TGTGCCAGCAGCTCAGGGACTTGCGGGAGGGCCCAGCCGCCGTTCTTC. Full variable domain (outside the CDR3, taken from reference TRBV5-4 and TRBJ2-1): ETGVTQSPTHLIKTRGQQVTLRCSSQSGHNTVSWYQQALGQGPQFIFQYYREEENGRGNFPPRFSGLQFPNYSSELNVNALELDDSALYLCASSSGTCGRAQPPFFGPGTRLTVL.

A word on this clonotype: At one end, the junction sequence differs from germline, possibly due to a read error. The gene calls are TRBV19 and TRBJ2-5; D is perhaps TRBD2 (6 bases). CDR1 and CDR2 from the germline V gene are LNHDA and SQIVND (reference sequence). The CDR3 totals 14 residues. The CDR3 DNA sequence: TGTGTCAGTAGTGCGGGACCCGGAGGGGAGACCCATTACTTC. Translating it yields CVSSAGPGGETHYF.

As to this clonotype: Since a much larger clone is just one base distant, this may be a read error. The gene calls are TRBV4-3 and TRBJ2-3; TRBD2 might be the D (6 bases). The CDR3 is made up of 17 amino acids. V dropped 0 bases and J dropped 4 bases, with 17 bases sitting between them. Germline lookup yields CDR1 LGHNA and CDR2 YSLEER. The CDR3 protein is CASSQDATGVWSDTQYF. The DNA for the CDR3 is TGCGCCAGCAGCCAAGATGCGACGGGAGTTTGGTCAGATACGCAGTATTTT.

A remark on this clonotype: Sequence at one end of the junction differs from germline and may be a read error. This chain connects TRBV11-2 to TRBJ2-1; D is ambiguous. The CDR3 is 17 residues long. CDR1 is SGHAT and CDR2 is FQNNGV in the germline V gene. The CDR3 here is CASSLDWASGVYNEHFF. The CDR3 nucleotides are TGTGCTAGCAGCTTAGATTGGGCTAGTGGGGTCTATAATGAGCACTTCTTC.

This clonotype has ten or more counts. The rearrangement links TRBV20-1 to TRBJ1-5; TRBD1 agrees at 11 bases. CDR3 length: 13 amino acids. Germline-derived CDR1 and CDR2 are DFQATT and SNEGSKA (reference sequence). V dropped 5 bases and J dropped 7; count of bases not matched to a gene: 4. CDR3 sequence (DNA): TGCAGTGCTGGGACAGGGGGAGGACAGCCCCAGCATTTT. Translating gives CSAGTGGGQPQHF.

The rearrangement uses TRBV7-9 and TRBJ2-7; D is perhaps TRBD2 (6 bases). The ends were cut back, 1 base at V and 4 bases at J, with 14 bases in the middle. The germline V gene has CDR1 SEHNR and CDR2 FQNEAQ (reference sequence). The CDR3 has 15 residues. CDR3 loop: CASSLVGQGTYEQYF. The CDR3 region has the DNA TGTGCCAGCAGCTTAGTGGGCCAAGGGACTTACGAGCAGTACTTC.

The chain uses TRBV20-1 and TRBJ1-1, with 8 positions matching TRBD1. The CDR3 is 16 residues long. J gave up 5 bases and V 0 bases, and 11 bases lay outside the gene matches. Looked up from germline, CDR1 is DFQATT and CDR2 is SNEGSKA (reference sequence). CDR3 region: CSARDSSGQGGTEAFF. The CDR3 coding sequence is TGCAGTGCTAGAGACTCCTCCGGACAGGGCGGAACTGAAGCTTTCTTT.

On this clonotype: The CDR3 does not end in the conserved phenylalanine or tryptophan, so this is likely a read error. The chain is built from TRBV12-3 or TRBV12-4 and TRBJ2-7; a weak D match, TRBD2 (6 bases). The CDR3 sequence is 18 residues long. The CDR3 protein is CASSSTAGLHRNGYGQYL. CDR3 nucleotide sequence: TGTGCCAGCAGTTCAACAGCGGGTCTACACCGAAATGGGTACGGGCAGTACCTC.

Comment on this clonotype: A junction end diverges from the germline sequence, so it may reflect a read error. The chain links TRBV13 to TRBJ1-1; TRBD1 might be the D (5 bases). The CDR3 is 14 residues long. Germline CDR1 is PRHDT and CDR2 is FYEKMQ (reference sequence). The CDR3 spells CASSPFGGSTETFF. The CDR3 DNA reads TGTGCCAGCAGCCCATTTGGGGGTTCGACTGAAACTTTCTTT. Full variable domain (remainder filled in from reference TRBV13 and TRBJ1-1): AAGVIQSPRHLIKEKRETATLKCYPIPRHDTVYWYQQGPGQDPQFLISFYEKMQSDKGSIPDRFSAQQFSDYHSELNMSSLELGDSALYFCASSPFGGSTETFFGQGTRLTVV.

Worth noting for this clonotype: At one boundary the junction diverges from the germline segment, which might be a read error. V and J are TRBV20-1 and TRBJ2-7, with 7 bases fitting TRBD1. The CDR3 contains 16 residues. Germline loops: CDR1 DFQATT, CDR2 SNEGSKA (reference sequence). The CDR3 DNA sequence: TGCAGAGCTAGAACCCAGGCCCGGGACAGTTCCTACGAGCAGTACTTC. It translates to CRARTQARDSSYEQYF.

About this clonotype itself: At one end the junction does not follow the germline gene, possibly because of a read error. The CDR3 nucleotides read TGCAATGCTTGCGAACCACAGGGGGGATCCTACAATGAGCAGTTCTTC. Protein sequence: CNACEPQGGSYNEQFF. The chain joins TRBV20-1 to TRBJ2-1; 8 bases line up with TRBD1. In germline, CDR1 is DFQATT, CDR2 SNEGSKA (reference sequence). The CDR3 has 16 residues.

Note on this clonotype: Being one base from a much bigger clone, this may be a read error. The V gene is TRBV6-2 or TRBV6-3, the J gene TRBJ2-7, with TRBD1 as a possible D gene (5 bases). Per germline, CDR1 MNHEY and CDR2 SVGEGT. This CDR3 contains 16 residues. The V end was cut by 4 bases, the J end by 3 bases, with 19 bases between. The CDR3 DNA sequence: TGTGCCAGCAGTTGGGCAGTTCCGGTACAGGTCTACGAGCAGTACTTC. This sequence encodes CASSWAVPVQVYEQYF.

The V gene is TRBV2, the J gene TRBJ1-4; a weak D match, TRBD1 (5 bases). Germline V gene data show CDR1 as SNHLY and CDR2 as FYNNEI. The V gene lost 6 bases and the J gene lost 5 bases, with 7 bases spanning the gap. The CDR3 is 12 amino acids. CDR3 nucleotides: TGTGCCAGCAGACAGGTGAATGAAAAACTGTTTTTT. Encoded protein: CASRQVNEKLFF.

As regards this clonotype: At one of its ends the junction is not consistent with the germline gene, which may arise from a read error. The genes are TRBV11-1 and TRBJ2-3, with a possible D match to TRBD2 (6 bases). The length of the CDR3 is 14 residues. Germline CDR1 and CDR2: SGHAT and FQDESV (reference sequence). CDR3 region: CASNLAVGTDTQYF. The CDR3 bases are TGTGCCAGCAACTTAGCGGTCGGCACAGATACGCAGTATTTC.

Concerning this clonotype: The junction does not match germline at one end; this may be a read error. This chain joins TRBV10-3 and TRBJ1-5, with D possibly matching TRBD1 (5 bases). The germline V gene encodes CDR1 ENHRY and CDR2 SYGVKD. CDR3 length equals 15 residues. The CDR3 DNA is TGTGACATCAGTGTGTCATCGGGGGGCAATCAGCCCCAGCATTTT. This translates into CDISVSSGGNQPQHF.

On this clonotype itself: Compared with germline, one end of the junction differs, possibly owing to a read error. The rearrangement links TRBV11-2 to TRBJ2-1, with D maybe TRBD2 (6 bases). The CDR3 is 16 amino acids. Germline loops: CDR1 SGHAT, CDR2 FQNNGV. CDR3 bases: TGTGCCAGCAGTTTAGCGGCGGGGACCTCATACAATGAGCAGTTCTTC. Translated, it gives CASSLAAGTSYNEQFF.

This clonotype came up many times. The chain recombines TRBV6-1 with TRBJ1-4; 7 bases are a match to TRBD1. This CDR3 contains 14 residues. Losses at the gene ends were 8 bases for V and 5 bases for J; bases not matched to a gene: 8. CDR1 MNHNS and CDR2 SASEGT come from the germline V gene. The CDR3 here is CASGRQGSNEKLFF. The CDR3 DNA follows: TGTGCCAGCGGCAGACAGGGATCAAATGAAAAACTGTTTTTT.

About this clonotype: A much larger clone differs from this one at a single base, so this may be a read error. The chain is built from TRBV28 and TRBJ2-4, with D tentatively TRBD1 or TRBD2 (6 bases each). CDR1 is MDHEN, CDR2 SYDVKM, per germline. The CDR3 has 15 amino acids. The CDR3 protein is CASSSQGGGKSIQYF. Here the CDR3 DNA reads TGTGCCAGCAGTTCACAGGGAGGAGGCAAAAGCATTCAGTACTTC.

A remark on this clonotype: Given a much more abundant clone one base away, this may be a read error. The rearrangement uses TRBV5-4 and TRBJ2-1, with 8 bases matching TRBD2. The CDR3 totals 15 residues. Germline V gives CDR1 SGHNT, CDR2 YYREEE (reference sequence). The CDR3 coding sequence is TGTGCCAGCACCTTGTACGGGAGGGCCTTCGATGAGCAGTTCTTC. Protein: CASTLYGRAFDEQFF.

As regards this clonotype: This may arise from a read error, as a much more abundant clone is one base away. The CDR3 protein is CRVGQASGGYTF. In DNA form, the CDR3 reads TGCAGAGTTGGACAGGCTTCTGGGGGCTACACCTTC. The V call is TRBV29-1, the J call TRBJ1-2, with 7 bases aligning to TRBD1. CDR3 length: 12 residues. Germline loops: CDR1 SQVTM, CDR2 ANQGSEA.

About this clonotype: An end of the junction does not agree with germline; a read error may underlie this. The J gene is TRBJ2-1, the V gene TRBV6-6; maybe TRBD2 (5 bases). The CDR3 has 15 residues. Germline-derived CDR1 and CDR2 are MNHNY and SVGAGI (reference sequence). The chain's CDR3 is CAGSPLLAIGGEQFF. The CDR3 region has the DNA TGTGCCGGCAGTCCTCTCCTGGCGATCGGAGGTGAGCAGTTCTTC.

On this clonotype itself: A clone one base away is much larger, so this may be a read error. The chain joins TRBV6-1 to TRBJ1-6; a possible D gene is TRBD1 (5 bases). The CDR3 has 18 residues. V was trimmed by 7 bases and J by 1 base, leaving 20 bases between them. The germline gives CDR1 MNHNS, CDR2 SASEGT. The CDR3 DNA reads TGTGCCAGCATGTACAAGGGCGGGGGAACGTCCTATAATTCACCCCTCCACTTT. It codes for CASMYKGGGTSYNSPLHF.

With regard to this clonotype: Being one base from a much bigger clone, this may be a read error. This rearrangement joins TRBV5-4 to TRBJ1-2; 9 bases are a match to TRBD1. The germline V gene has CDR1 SGHNT and CDR2 YYREEE (reference sequence). There are 15 residues in the CDR3. CDR3 sequence reads: CASCLGWDREDGYTF. The CDR3 coding sequence is TGTGCCAGCTGCTTGGGTTGGGACAGGGAAGATGGCTACACCTTC. Supplemented by reference TRBV5-4 and TRBJ1-2, the full variable domain reads ETGVTQSPTHLIKTRGQQVTLRCSSQSGHNTVSWYQQALGQGPQFIFQYYREEENGRGNFPPRFSGLQFPNYSSELNVNALELDDSALYLCASCLGWDREDGYTFGSGTRLTVV.

In its sample, this clonotype was seen many times. The rearrangement uses TRBV6-5 and TRBJ2-7, with 10 bases that match TRBD2. J lost 3 bases, V lost 6 bases, and 11 bases had no gene match. CDR3 length equals 16 residues. Germline V gene data show CDR1 as MNHEY and CDR2 as SVGAGI. The CDR3 spells CASSLNWASGSYEQYF. In DNA, the CDR3 is TGTGCCAGCAGCCTGAATTGGGCTAGCGGGAGCTACGAGCAGTACTTC.

On this clonotype: A read error may account for a junction end that differs from germline. Here the CDR3 DNA reads TGCAGTGTCACGCTTACATACAATGAGGAGTTCTTT. It translates to CSVTLTYNEEFF. This sequence joins TRBV20-1 and TRBJ2-1; D is uncertain. Germline values: CDR1 DFQATT, CDR2 SNEGSKA (reference sequence). CDR3 length: 12 residues.

Of note for this clonotype: It may be a read error: a sequence one base away is much more abundant. The gene calls are TRBV28 and TRBJ2-3; D may be TRBD2 (6 bases). This CDR3 comprises 15 residues. From germline, CDR1 is MDHEN and CDR2 SYDVKM. This CDR3 is CASSPRWRGTVTQYF. In DNA form, the CDR3 reads TGTGCCAGCAGTCCCAGGTGGAGGGGTACAGTTACGCAGTATTTT.

A word on this clonotype: The DNA is omitted, as the CDR3 cannot be located on it reliably, and the CDR3 follows TCRdb's listing. V gene TRBV11-2 combines with J gene TRBJ2-7; the table names TRBD2, a call not compared with the DNA. Germline lookup yields CDR1 SGHAT and CDR2 FQNNGV. Both ends counted, the CDR3 spans 15 residues. The CDR3 loop is CASRPWASGSYKQCF.

This clonotype has just one count. A junction boundary mismatches the germline segment, possibly from a read error. The CDR3 DNA follows: TGTGCCGGCAGCTTAGAAATGAAGGGTAGGCAGTTCTTC. As protein: CAGSLEMKGRQFF. V and J are TRBV11-2 and TRBJ2-1; D gene uncertain. The germline V gene has CDR1 SGHAT and CDR2 FQNNGV. The CDR3 consists of 13 residues.

V and J are TRBV20-1 and TRBJ2-5, with a possible D match to TRBD2 (5 bases). The CDR3 spans 13 residues. In germline, CDR1 is DFQATT, CDR2 SNEGSKA (reference sequence). Trimming cost V 5 bases and J 4 bases, with 14 bases left between them. CDR3 DNA: TGCAGTGCTGGACTGTGGGTCGGAGAGACCCAGTACTTC. Translating gives CSAGLWVGETQYF.